The entry below gives a single T cell receptor (beta chain) sequence along with its context. What it binds is not known. TCRdb re-analysed the reads in MiXCR, keeping a single row per CDR3 protein. The sample consists of hundreds of thousands of distinct CDR3 sequences, around 32% of them appearing once. V lost 4 bases to trimming and J lost 3 bases; unmatched junction nucleotides: 9. The CDR3 extends over 17 amino acids. The germline CDR1 and CDR2 sequences are KGHSH and LQKENI. The data were taken from a study of T cell repertoires in cytomegalovirus infection. Turning to the study itself: HLA-C-restricted CMV epitopes, recently identified, and well-studied HLA-B-restricted ones were used by the study. Both a matching HLA type and CMV infection were indicated by public TCR beta signatures.

Study results and caveats: Predominance within the ex vivo response was attributable to HLA-C-restricted CMV-specific TCR beta clonotypes.

The chain carries TRBV18 and TRBJ1-2; 12 bases are a match to TRBD1. Sequenced here: cultured PBMCs, sampled from culture after CMV antigen stimulation. This TCR was recovered from a human donor in good health (CMV status not recorded). Some clones in this sample may be carry-over from other donors' samples. The DNA for the CDR3 is TGTGCCAGCTCACACGTCCCGGGACAGGGGGCAGACTATGGCTACACCTTC. This encodes CASSHVPGQGADYGYTF.